This TCR beta chain was documented in a study of blood T cell repertoires in COVID-19. Background on the study: The United States, Italy and Spain were the sources of the acute and convalescent COVID-19 samples.

This clone was recorded a few times. The data were produced by immunoSEQ multiplex PCR, yet TCRdb's version contains in-frame clones alone and is incomplete. The data show roughly 65,000 clones, about 82% seen once. CDR1 and CDR2 from the germline V gene are MDHEN and SYDVKM. V was cut by 6 bases and J by 7 bases, with 21 bases left in between. The CDR3 has 15 residues. The origin of this receptor is a man aged 50-60 years with acute or convalescent COVID-19. This chain links TRBV28 with TRBJ1-2; possibly TRBD1 for D (5 bases). Sequenced input: peripheral blood. The CDR3 protein is CASSKAWGNTIGYTF. As DNA, the CDR3 is TGTGCCAGCAGCAAAGCTTGGGGCAATACTATTGGCTACACCTTC.